The T cell receptor beta chain described here comes from a study of cytomegalovirus exposure and HLA in healthy donors. Regarding the study as a whole: Generally TCR sequences proved uncommon, though certain public TCRs appeared in numerous donors.

Germline CDR1 and CDR2: MNHNY and SVGAGI (reference sequence). Trimming took off 2 bases at V and 3 bases at J, with 13 bases between the two ends. The CDR3 is made up of 16 amino acids. A multiplex PCR was run with 60 Vbeta primers and 13 Jbeta primers. As originally analysed: The count from a later analysis was about 80 million unique TCR beta chains, 9.5 million to 13 million of them shared. Repertoires were generated with immunoSEQ multiplex PCR, while TCRdb's copy carries only in-frame clones and drops some. D and trimming were read from the DNA, whereas the V and J calls and clone size are those reported in that table. The table has approximately 120,000 clones, about 70% seen once. This clone was counted a few times. Its specificity is not known.

The chain carries TRBV6-6 and TRBJ1-4; D may be TRBD1 (6 bases). The sample was PBMCs. This sequence originates from a woman aged 55 to 70 in good health and CMV-seropositive. The CDR3 loop reads CASSYGTSLSNEKLFF. In DNA form, the CDR3 reads TGTGCCAGCAGTTACGGGACAAGCTTATCTAATGAAAAACTGTTTTTT.